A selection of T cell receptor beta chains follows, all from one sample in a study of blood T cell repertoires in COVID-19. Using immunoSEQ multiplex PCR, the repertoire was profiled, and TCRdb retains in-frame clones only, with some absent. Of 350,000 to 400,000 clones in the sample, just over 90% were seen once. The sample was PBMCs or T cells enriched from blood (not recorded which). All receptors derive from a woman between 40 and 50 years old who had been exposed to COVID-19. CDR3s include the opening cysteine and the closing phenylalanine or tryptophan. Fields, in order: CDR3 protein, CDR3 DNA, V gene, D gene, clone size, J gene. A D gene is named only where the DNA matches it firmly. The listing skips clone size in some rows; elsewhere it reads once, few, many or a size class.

CDR3aa: CASRDRFSTEAFF
CDR3nt: TGTGCCAGCAGGGACAGGTTTAGCACTGAAGCTTTCTTT
v_gene: TRBV7-9
d_gene: TRBD1
abundance: -
j_gene: TRBJ1-1

CDR3aa: CASSLGLAGVEQFF
CDR3nt: TGTGCCAGCAGCTTAGGCCTAGCGGGGGTTGAGCAGTTCTTC
v_gene: TRBV11-2
d_gene: TRBD2
abundance: -
j_gene: TRBJ2-1

CDR3aa: CASSPGTASPLNYGYTF
CDR3nt: TGCGCCAGCAGCCCCGGGACAGCGAGCCCTCTTAACTATGGCTACACCTTC
v_gene: TRBV5-1
d_gene: TRBD1
abundance: once
j_gene: TRBJ1-2

CDR3aa: CASSQSQGVGGYTF
CDR3nt: TGTGCCAGCAGCCAATCACAGGGTGTTGGGGGCTACACCTTC
v_gene: TRBV3-1/TRBV3-2
d_gene: -
abundance: few
j_gene: TRBJ1-2

CDR3aa: CASSQGGGSGNTIYF
CDR3nt: TGTGCCAGCAGCCAAGGAGGGGGCTCTGGAAACACCATATATTTT
v_gene: TRBV3-1/TRBV3-2
d_gene: -
abundance: -
j_gene: TRBJ1-3

CDR3aa: CASTGTGMNEQFF
CDR3nt: TGCGCCAGCACCGGGACAGGGATGAATGAGCAGTTCTTC
v_gene: TRBV5-1
d_gene: TRBD1
abundance: -
j_gene: TRBJ2-1

CDR3aa: CASSGEANYGYTF
CDR3nt: TGTGCCAGCAGCGGAGAGGCTAACTATGGCTACACCTTC
v_gene: TRBV2
d_gene: -
abundance: once
j_gene: TRBJ1-2

CDR3aa: CSVEVGTGGVPGYTF
CDR3nt: TGCAGCGTTGAAGTCGGGACAGGGGGCGTACCAGGCTACACCTTC
v_gene: TRBV29-1
d_gene: TRBD1
abundance: -
j_gene: TRBJ1-2

CDR3aa: CATSLGIGGEQYF
CDR3nt: TGTGCCACCAGTTTAGGAATTGGAGGGGAGCAGTACTTC
v_gene: TRBV15
d_gene: -
abundance: -
j_gene: TRBJ2-7

CDR3aa: CASSVGTGNTGELFF
CDR3nt: TGTGCCAGCAGCGTCGGGACAGGGAACACCGGGGAGCTGTTTTTT
v_gene: TRBV5-5
d_gene: TRBD1
abundance: -
j_gene: TRBJ2-2

CDR3aa: CASSSNRGNYGYTF
CDR3nt: TGTGCCAGCAGTTCCAATAGGGGGAACTATGGCTACACCTTC
v_gene: TRBV25-1
d_gene: -
abundance: -
j_gene: TRBJ1-2

CDR3aa: CASSVVSTGELFF
CDR3nt: TGTGCCAGCAGCGTAGTTAGCACCGGGGAGCTGTTTTTT
v_gene: TRBV9
d_gene: -
abundance: -
j_gene: TRBJ2-2

CDR3aa: CASSERGRVDYGYTF
CDR3nt: TGTGCCAGCAGTGAAAGGGGTAGGGTAGACTATGGCTACACCTTC
v_gene: TRBV2
d_gene: -
abundance: -
j_gene: TRBJ1-2

CDR3aa: CASSDNRADTQYF
CDR3nt: TGTGCCAGCAGCGACAACAGGGCAGATACGCAGTATTTT
v_gene: TRBV7-3
d_gene: -
abundance: -
j_gene: TRBJ2-3

CDR3aa: CASRWTGSATGELFF
CDR3nt: TGTGCCAGCAGATGGACAGGGTCCGCCACCGGGGAGCTGTTTTTT
v_gene: TRBV7-9
d_gene: TRBD1
abundance: -
j_gene: TRBJ2-2

CDR3aa: CASSMTGGAYEQYF
CDR3nt: TGTGCCAGCAGCATGACAGGGGGGGCCTACGAGCAGTACTTC
v_gene: TRBV7-9
d_gene: TRBD1
abundance: -
j_gene: TRBJ2-7

CDR3aa: CASSPRPGLTSEQYF
CDR3nt: TGTGCCAGCAGCCCGAGACCGGGACTAACCTCCGAGCAGTACTTC
v_gene: TRBV11-3
d_gene: TRBD2
abundance: -
j_gene: TRBJ2-7

CDR3aa: CASSEGNSNQPQHF
CDR3nt: TGTGCCAGCAGCGAGGGAAATAGCAATCAGCCCCAGCATTTT
v_gene: TRBV28
d_gene: -
abundance: -
j_gene: TRBJ1-5

CDR3aa: CATSDFLAGHNEQFF
CDR3nt: TGTGCCACCAGTGATTTCCTAGCGGGGCACAATGAGCAGTTCTTC
v_gene: TRBV24-1
d_gene: TRBD2
abundance: -
j_gene: TRBJ2-1

CDR3aa: CASSMRVDGYTF
CDR3nt: TGTGCCAGTAGTATGCGGGTTGATGGCTACACCTTC
v_gene: TRBV19
d_gene: -
abundance: -
j_gene: TRBJ1-2

CDR3aa: CASSLTTGSEAFF
CDR3nt: TGTGCCAGCAGCCTTACTACAGGGTCTGAAGCTTTCTTT
v_gene: TRBV7-3
d_gene: -
abundance: -
j_gene: TRBJ1-1

CDR3aa: CASSVGGTGNQPQHF
CDR3nt: TGTGCCAGCAGCGTAGGCGGAACAGGAAATCAGCCCCAGCATTTT
v_gene: TRBV9
d_gene: -
abundance: -
j_gene: TRBJ1-5

CDR3aa: CASSLRPQEQLFF
CDR3nt: TGCGCCAGCAGCTTACGGCCTCAGGAACAGCTGTTTTTT
v_gene: TRBV5-1
d_gene: -
abundance: -
j_gene: TRBJ1-4

CDR3aa: CASSFRTSGRDYNEQFF
CDR3nt: TGTGCCAGCAGCTTCCGGACTAGCGGGAGGGATTACAATGAGCAGTTCTTC
v_gene: TRBV5-4
d_gene: TRBD2
abundance: -
j_gene: TRBJ2-1

CDR3aa: CSASVGGGSYEQYF
CDR3nt: TGCAGTGCTAGTGTGGGGGGAGGGTCCTACGAGCAGTACTTC
v_gene: TRBV20-1
d_gene: TRBD2
abundance: -
j_gene: TRBJ2-7

CDR3aa: CAISVVGSAINGYTF
CDR3nt: TGTGCCATCAGTGTGGTAGGGAGTGCAATCAACGGCTACACCTTC
v_gene: TRBV10-3
d_gene: -
abundance: -
j_gene: TRBJ1-2

CDR3aa: CASGTGARGSYGYTF
CDR3nt: TGTGCCAGTGGGACAGGGGCGAGGGGCTCCTATGGCTACACCTTC
v_gene: TRBV6-5
d_gene: TRBD1
abundance: once
j_gene: TRBJ1-2

CDR3aa: CATSDWGGSLGANEQFF
CDR3nt: TGTGCCACCAGTGATTGGGGTGGCAGCTTAGGGGCTAATGAGCAGTTCTTC
v_gene: TRBV24-1
d_gene: -
abundance: -
j_gene: TRBJ2-1

CDR3aa: CASSQGFSGIGGPLHF
CDR3nt: TGTGCCAGCAGCCAAGGATTCAGCGGGATAGGAGGGCCCCTCCACTTT
v_gene: TRBV16
d_gene: -
abundance: -
j_gene: TRBJ1-6

CDR3aa: CASSMDSPMNTEAFF
CDR3nt: TGTGCCAGTAGTATGGACAGTCCCATGAACACTGAAGCTTTCTTT
v_gene: TRBV19
d_gene: -
abundance: -
j_gene: TRBJ1-1

CDR3aa: CASSLVREKNTEAFF
CDR3nt: TGTGCCAGCAGCTTAGTTCGAGAAAAGAACACTGAAGCTTTCTTT
v_gene: TRBV7-2
d_gene: -
abundance: -
j_gene: TRBJ1-1

CDR3aa: CASSGPVQGYMNTEAFF
CDR3nt: TGTGCCAGTAGTGGTCCAGTGCAGGGCTACATGAACACTGAAGCTTTCTTT
v_gene: TRBV19
d_gene: -
abundance: -
j_gene: TRBJ1-1

CDR3aa: CASSQMSSGQTYTF
CDR3nt: TGTGCCAGCAGCCAAATGTCCTCGGGACAGACCTACACCTTC
v_gene: TRBV3-1/TRBV3-2
d_gene: TRBD1
abundance: -
j_gene: TRBJ1-2

CDR3aa: CASSVEGGSTDTQYF
CDR3nt: TGTGCCAGCAGCGTAGAAGGAGGGAGCACAGATACGCAGTATTTT
v_gene: TRBV9
d_gene: -
abundance: -
j_gene: TRBJ2-3

CDR3aa: CSVVSGESYGYTF
CDR3nt: TGCAGCGTTGTTTCAGGGGAGAGCTATGGCTACACCTTC
v_gene: TRBV29-1
d_gene: -
abundance: -
j_gene: TRBJ1-2

CDR3aa: CASSSFPPNPRYQETQYF
CDR3nt: TGTGCCAGCAGCTCCTTCCCACCCAACCCCAGGTACCAAGAGACCCAGTACTTC
v_gene: TRBV7-6
d_gene: -
abundance: -
j_gene: TRBJ2-5

CDR3aa: CASSQGRDTEAFF
CDR3nt: TGTGCCAGCAGTCAGGGTAGGGACACTGAAGCTTTCTTT
v_gene: TRBV2
d_gene: -
abundance: -
j_gene: TRBJ1-1

CDR3aa: CASSFPGTDYGYTF
CDR3nt: TGCGCCAGCAGCTTCCCCGGGACAGACTATGGCTACACCTTC
v_gene: TRBV5-1
d_gene: TRBD1
abundance: -
j_gene: TRBJ1-2

CDR3aa: CASSQGQGGARYNEQFF
CDR3nt: TGTGCCAGCAGCCAAGGACAGGGGGGGGCCAGATACAATGAGCAGTTCTTC
v_gene: TRBV14
d_gene: TRBD1
abundance: -
j_gene: TRBJ2-1

CDR3aa: CASSLRPVSATEAFF
CDR3nt: TGTGCCAGCAGTTTACGGCCGGTCAGCGCCACTGAAGCTTTCTTT
v_gene: TRBV28
d_gene: -
abundance: -
j_gene: TRBJ1-1